This TCR beta chain was recovered during a study of early T cells in non-severe SARS-CoV-2 infection. About the research overall: Alpha and beta chains were unpaired, from unsorted whole-blood bulk RNA.

With 5 bases clipped from V and 4 bases from J, the junction kept 6 bases outside the gene matches. This CDR3 comprises 14 residues. Looked up from germline, CDR1 is DFQATT and CDR2 is SNEGSKA (reference sequence). The sample holds a few counts of this clonotype. Unique molecular identifier tags were affixed to discrete cDNA molecules. Using its own MiXCR run on the 5' RACE reads, TCRdb lists one record per CDR3 protein. Of tens of thousands of distinct CDR3 sequences listed, under 15% are singletons. This TCR was recovered from an adult who was a healthcare worker with PCR-confirmed SARS-CoV-2 infection or an uninfected control (not recorded which). The genes are TRBV20-1 and TRBJ2-1, with 9 bases aligning to TRBD2. What was sequenced was whole blood. The DNA of the CDR3 is TGCAGTGCTCGAGCGGGAGGACTTTACAATGAGCAGTTCTTC. Translating gives CSARAGGLYNEQFF.